This TCR beta chain was recorded in a study of blood T cell repertoires in COVID-19. Study-level information: Sites in the United States, Italy and Spain provided acute and convalescent COVID-19 samples. From T cells, B-cell-depleted T cells, or PBMCs came the material, which was cDNA or gDNA.

Profiled with immunoSEQ multiplex PCR; TCRdb holds only in-frame clones, not every one. The sample contains tens of thousands of clones, about 79% of which appear only once. This clone was recorded only once. The sample carries other DNA sequences with the same CDR3. Germline lookup yields CDR1 LGHNA and CDR2 YSLEER. Trimming removed 3 bases at V and 0 bases at J, with 6 bases between. The CDR3 has 15 residues. The sample was peripheral blood. V usage is TRBV4-3 and J usage is TRBJ2-6, with D unresolved. The TCR comes from a woman in her fifties or sixties with acute or convalescent COVID-19. Here the CDR3 reads CASSHLSSGANVLTF. The CDR3 nucleotides are TGCGCCAGCAGCCATCTTTCCTCTGGGGCCAACGTCCTGACTTTC.